The 14 T cell receptor beta chains presented below share a single source sample, sequenced in a study of neurological immune-mediated disorders. TCRdb recomputed calls from the 5' RACE reads with MiXCR, one row per CDR3 protein. This table has tens of thousands of distinct CDR3 sequences, roughly 8% appearing once. The time point: longitudinal time-point 3. The sequenced sample was PBMCs. The receptors here all came from a woman in her thirties or forties in good health.

Ten or more counts support this clonotype. V is TRBV7-2 and J is TRBJ1-2; possible D gene TRBD1, 5 bases. The CDR3 has 15 amino acids. Trimming left V 0 bases short and J 3 bases short, with 11 bases between. CDR1 is SGHTA and CDR2 is FQGNSA in the germline V gene. The CDR3 loop reads CASSLARDGHYGYTF. CDR3 in DNA: TGTGCCAGCAGCTTAGCGCGGGACGGACACTATGGCTACACCTTC. The variable domain in full, completed from reference TRBV7-2 and TRBJ1-2, reads GAGVSQSPSNKVTEKGKDVELRCDPISGHTALYWYRQSLGQGLEFLIYFQGNSAPDKSGLPSDRFSAERTGGSVSTLTIQRTQQEDSAVYLCASSLARDGHYGYTFGSGTRLTVV.

Note on this clonotype: This may be a read error, as it is one base from a much larger clone. In DNA form, the CDR3 reads TGTGCCAGCAGCTTGGGATCTGCGAGGGGGACCGGGGAGCTGTTTTTT. It encodes CASSLGSARGTGELFF. V is TRBV5-6 and J is TRBJ2-2; possible D gene TRBD1, 6 bases. The CDR3 is 16 amino acids. Deletions cut 0 bases from V and 5 bases from J, with 14 bases between. Germline lookup yields CDR1 SGHDT and CDR2 YYEEEE.

This clonotype was seen ten or more times. The chain joins TRBV6-5 to TRBJ2-5, with 7 nucleotides matching TRBD2. CDR1 and CDR2 (germline): MNHEY, SVGAGI. The CDR3 is made up of 16 amino acids. Trimming took 0 bases from V and 7 from J; bases not matched to a gene: 11. In DNA, the CDR3 is TGTGCCAGCAGTTACTCGGATTCCGGGCCGGGAGGGACCCAGTACTTC. Translated: CASSYSDSGPGGTQYF.

The table lists this clonotype with many counts. The genes are TRBV10-1 and TRBJ2-1; 12 positions match TRBD2. The CDR3 sequence is 17 residues long. CDR1 and CDR2 from the germline V gene are WNHNN and SYGVQD (reference sequence). Trimming cost V 6 bases and J 1 base; bases outside gene matches: 7. The CDR3 sequence is CASRLTSGRVSYNEQFF. The CDR3 DNA reads TGCGCCAGCAGACTGACTAGCGGGAGAGTGTCCTACAATGAGCAGTTCTTC.

This clonotype was observed at least ten times. The CDR3, as DNA: TGTGCCAGCAGCTCCTCCGGTGGTCAGGTTGAAGCTTTCTTT. This codes for CASSSSGGQVEAFF. The J gene is TRBJ1-1, the V gene TRBV11-2; D is unresolved. The CDR3 loop spans 14 amino acids. Trimming left V 4 bases short and J 7 bases short, with 16 bases between. Per germline, CDR1 SGHAT and CDR2 FQNNGV.

With regard to this clonotype: The junction differs from germline at one of its ends, possibly a read error. The genes are TRBV7-2 and TRBJ2-7; possibly TRBD1 for D (7 bases). The V gene's germline CDR1 is SGHTA and CDR2 FQGNSA. The CDR3 runs to 14 residues. CDR3 protein: CASSLGRGAYEHYF. The CDR3 DNA follows: TGTGCCAGCAGCTTAGGCAGGGGGGCGTACGAGCATTACTTC.

This clonotype was seen many times. V is TRBV6-1 and J is TRBJ1-3; D gene uncertain. This CDR3 spans 16 amino acids. Germline assignment: CDR1 MNHNS and CDR2 SASEGT. V lost 7 bases to trimming and J lost 0 bases, with 16 bases between them. CDR3 DNA: TGTGCCAGCAAGAACCGAGAAGGTTCCTCTGGAAACACCATATATTTT. Amino acid sequence: CASKNREGSSGNTIYF.

In its sample, this clonotype was seen many times. The chain is built from TRBV12-3 or TRBV12-4 and TRBJ2-7; D perhaps matches TRBD2 (5 bases). The CDR3 is 16 amino acids. The germline V and J ends were trimmed by 5 bases and 2 bases, with 19 bases remaining between them. The CDR3 nucleotides are TGTGCCAGCAGTATGTGGGGAGAGGTCAAAGCCTACGAGCAGTACTTC. Translating gives CASSMWGEVKAYEQYF.

This clonotype was recorded at least ten times. The chain uses TRBV5-1 and TRBJ1-3, with TRBD1 as a possible D gene (5 bases). The CDR3 length is 14 residues. Trimming stripped 4 bases from V and 4 bases from J, with 12 bases between. Per germline, CDR1 SGHRS and CDR2 YFSETQ. The CDR3 spells CASSHGTLGNTIYF. Written as DNA, the CDR3 is TGCGCCAGCAGCCATGGGACCTTGGGAAACACCATATATTTT.

This clonotype has a count of ten or more. The chain combines TRBV12-3 or TRBV12-4 with TRBJ2-5; either TRBD1 or TRBD2 may supply D (5 bases each). The CDR3 consists of 16 residues. Trimming took 8 bases from V and 1 from J, leaving 20 bases between them. CDR3 DNA sequence: TGTGCCAGCGCGTCCTGGGTACTAGGGACCCAAGAGACCCAGTACTTC. As protein: CASASWVLGTQETQYF.

About this clonotype itself: This may arise from a read error, as a much more abundant clone is one base away. The chain uses TRBV7-2 and TRBJ1-2; D perhaps matches TRBD1 (5 bases). Germline CDR1 is SGHTA and CDR2 is FQGNSA. The CDR3 has 14 residues. CDR3 sequence reads: CVSSLTGANYGYTF. The CDR3 DNA reads TGTGTCAGCAGCTTAACGGGGGCTAACTATGGCTACACCTTC.

The sample holds a few counts of this clonotype. This sequence joins TRBV5-1 and TRBJ2-2; no clear D gene. The germline gives CDR1 SGHRS, CDR2 YFSETQ. The ends were cut back, 0 bases at V and 7 bases at J, with 13 bases in the middle. The CDR3 length is 15 residues. The chain's CDR3 is CASSLGVKSSGELFF. The CDR3 nucleotides are TGCGCCAGCAGCTTGGGGGTAAAATCCAGCGGGGAGCTGTTTTTT.

There are many counts of this clonotype. The V and J genes are TRBV15 and TRBJ2-7; no clear D gene. Germline CDR1 is LNHNV and CDR2 is YYDKDF (reference sequence). V lost 0 bases and J 4 bases, leaving 7 bases between the germline ends. CDR3 size: 13 residues. The CDR3 region has the DNA TGTGCCACCAGCAGAGATCGGCGGTACGAGCAGTACTTC. The encoded protein is CATSRDRRYEQYF. Looking up the rest from reference TRBV15 and TRBJ2-7 gives the full variable domain: DAMVIQNPRYQVTQFGKPVTLSCSQTLNHNVMYWYQQKSSQAPKLLFHYYDKDFNNEADTPDNFQSRRPNTSFCFLDIRSPGLGDTAMYLCATSRDRRYEQYFGPGTRLTVT.

This clonotype showed up many times. This chain joins TRBV5-1 and TRBJ1-2, with 9 bases fitting TRBD1. CDR3 length: 14 amino acids. CDR1 and CDR2 (germline): SGHRS, YFSETQ. V gave up 1 base and J gave up 4 bases; unmatched junction bases: 2. CDR3 residues: CASSLTGGVYGYTF. In DNA, the CDR3 is TGCGCCAGCAGCTTGACAGGGGGCGTCTATGGCTACACCTTC.